This T cell receptor beta chain was sequenced for a study of technical replicates of blood from a handful of donors. The protocol was immunoSEQ multiplex PCR, while the TCRdb copy is restricted to in-frame clones and leaves out a portion. The top ten hold less than 0.3% of the sample, which has tens of thousands of clones, roughly 94% seen once. Sequencing used T cells isolated from PBMCs. The source is a human donor in good health.

The CDR3 nucleotides read TGTGCCAGCAGTGGGACAGGGACTTCCTACGAGCAGTACTTC. Protein sequence: CASSGTGTSYEQYF. The J gene is TRBJ2-7, the V gene TRBV25-1, with 8 bases lining up with TRBD1. V shed 4 bases and J 1 base; nucleotides not matched to a gene: 3. Germline V gene sequence: CDR1 MGHDK, CDR2 SYGVNS. This CDR3 is built from 14 residues.